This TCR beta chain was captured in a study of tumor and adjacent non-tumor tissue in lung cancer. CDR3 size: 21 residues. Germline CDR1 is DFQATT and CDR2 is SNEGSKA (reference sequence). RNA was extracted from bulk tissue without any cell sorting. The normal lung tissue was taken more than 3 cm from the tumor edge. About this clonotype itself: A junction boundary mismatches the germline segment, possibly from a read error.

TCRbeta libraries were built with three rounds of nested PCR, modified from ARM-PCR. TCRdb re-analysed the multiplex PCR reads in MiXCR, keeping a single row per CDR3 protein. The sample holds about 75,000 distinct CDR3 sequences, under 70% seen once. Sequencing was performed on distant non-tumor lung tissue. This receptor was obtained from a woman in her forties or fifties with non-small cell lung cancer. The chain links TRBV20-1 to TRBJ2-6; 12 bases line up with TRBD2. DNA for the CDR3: TGCAGAGCTAGAGACCTATTGCGGACTAGCGGGACCGACTCTGGAGCCAACGTCCTGACTTTC. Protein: CRARDLLRTSGTDSGANVLTF.